This T cell receptor beta chain was documented in a study of T cell responses to AZD1222 COVID-19 vaccine. Germline V gene lookup returns CDR1 SGHRS and CDR2 YFSETQ. Trimming cost V 2 bases and J 1 base, with 19 bases left between them. This CDR3 has 18 residues. Sequenced by immunoSEQ multiplex PCR; TCRdb stores in-frame clones only, minus some. This repertoire shows around 120,000 clones, around 92% found once; its top ten account for about 7.7%. This receptor was obtained from an adult who received the AZD1222 COVID-19 vaccine. This specimen consisted of peripheral blood, obtained 28 days after the second AZD1222 dose. V and J are TRBV5-1 and TRBJ2-1, with D possibly matching TRBD2 (6 bases). CDR3 coding DNA: TGCGCCAGCAGCTTTAGACTAGGCGCGGGACTTTCCTACAATGAGCAGTTCTTC. Its protein is CASSFRLGAGLSYNEQFF.